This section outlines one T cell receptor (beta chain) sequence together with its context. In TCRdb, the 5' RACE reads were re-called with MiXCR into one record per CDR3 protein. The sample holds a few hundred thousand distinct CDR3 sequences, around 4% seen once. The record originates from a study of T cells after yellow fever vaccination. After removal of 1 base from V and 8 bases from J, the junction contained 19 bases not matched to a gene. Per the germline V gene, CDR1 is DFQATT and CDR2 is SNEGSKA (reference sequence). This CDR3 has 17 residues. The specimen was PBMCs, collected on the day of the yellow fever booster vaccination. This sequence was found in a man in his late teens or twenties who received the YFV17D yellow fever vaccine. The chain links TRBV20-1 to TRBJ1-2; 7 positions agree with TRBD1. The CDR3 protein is CSARALRDRPELPGYTF. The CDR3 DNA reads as TGCAGTGCTAGAGCGCTGCGGGACAGACCCGAACTGCCAGGCTACACCTTC.